This TCR beta chain was captured in a study of T cells after yellow fever vaccination (dated by TCRdb to between 2017 and 2020). The study in broad terms: Libraries from fractions with low cell numbers were prepared with the SMART-Seq v4 Ultra Low Input RNA kit. To follow T-cell clones before and after primary and booster YFV17D yellow fever vaccination, bulk TCR alpha and beta repertoires were sequenced over time. Blood was drawn at multiple timepoints before and after primary and secondary immunization, with bulk PBMC replicates and cell subsets isolated. Two healthy male donors, one aged 18 to 30 and one aged 30 to 40 years, were included in the cohort. What the study reported, not specific to this receptor: The secondary T-cell response was weaker than the primary response but faster, peaking on day 5 instead of day 15. Because only a couple of donors were included in the study, the extent to which the findings can be generalized is limited. After the booster, most clones that had expanded after primary vaccination were detected again (around 96% of CD4 and more than 85% of CD8), suggesting broad maintenance of memory. FACS-sorted repertoires could contain abundant contaminating clonotypes from the bulk population, so computational filtering was required. A small fraction of clonotypes appeared in both the CD4 and CD8 compartments, likely as a result of convergent recombination.

The CDR3 covers 17 residues, taking in both the cysteine and the phenylalanine. Only CDR3 DNA is held: 51 bases, read in frame from base 1. In the germline V gene, CDR1 corresponds to SGHRS and CDR2 to YFSETQ. The V end loses 3 bases and the J end loses 5 bases, and a stretch of 21 bases separates them. This clonotype has just a few counts. No antigen is known for it. The record has no base qualities; no much larger clone is one base away. Per the publication, the treatment or condition label means: live attenuated yellow fever vaccine strain. A standard Ficoll-Paque protocol was used to isolate PBMCs from peripheral blood. CD4 and CD8 T-cell fractions were isolated with Dynabeads CD4 and CD8 positive selection kits. TriZol was used to extract RNA from bulk PBMCs, CD4 and CD8 fractions, and dextramer-positive and dextramer-negative fractions. TCR cDNA was synthesized by 5'RACE template switching, which introduced a universal primer site and unique molecular identifiers. cDNA synthesis was primed from both the TCR alpha and TCR beta constant segments. Libraries were amplified in two PCR steps, with sample barcodes and sequencing adapters added in the second step. Sequencing of the libraries was done on either Illumina HiSeq 2500 (2x100 bp) or NovaSeq (2x150 bp). In the source study's methods: Demultiplexing of reads and collapsing into UMI consensus sequences were performed with MIGEC, and V(D)J alignment was carried out with MiXCR. Using edgeR on replicate PBMC samples, clonotypes were called vaccine-responding if FDR was below 0.01 and the log2 fold change was above 5 up to day 15. Bulk clonotypes were assigned CD4 or CD8 identity according to which sequenced CD4 or CD8 repertoire held them at higher abundance. Using fastp trimming at Q25 and MiXCR clonotype assembly, TCRdb reanalyzed the public sequencing data and kept in-frame beta chains. Here each entry gathers all rows of one CDR3 protein and keeps the most common genes and DNA. These V and J calls are TCRdb output, not the study's own analysis. This sample lists tens of thousands of distinct CDR3 sequences; roughly 7% were detected once. The ten largest clonotypes hold 25% to 35% of the sample.

The receptor comes from a young man who received the YFV17D yellow fever vaccine. The sample in question was CD8+ T cells sorted from PBMCs, obtained around 15 days after the first yellow fever vaccination. This chain is built from TRBV5-1 and TRBJ1-5, and perhaps TRBD1 as D gene, on 5 matching bases. Read as DNA, the sequence is TGCGCCAGCAGCTATCCGTGGCAGGGCGGGGTTGATCAGCCCCAGCATTTT. Translated, this is CASSYPWQGGVDQPQHF. The full variable domain, with segments outside the CDR3 supplied by the reference TRBV5-1 and TRBJ1-5 proteins, appears as KAGVTQTPRYLIKTRGQQVTLSCSPISGHRSVSWYQQTPGQGLQFLFEYFSETQRNKGNFPGRFSGRQFSNSRSEMNVSTLELGDSALYLCASSYPWQGGVDQPQHFGDGTRLSIL.